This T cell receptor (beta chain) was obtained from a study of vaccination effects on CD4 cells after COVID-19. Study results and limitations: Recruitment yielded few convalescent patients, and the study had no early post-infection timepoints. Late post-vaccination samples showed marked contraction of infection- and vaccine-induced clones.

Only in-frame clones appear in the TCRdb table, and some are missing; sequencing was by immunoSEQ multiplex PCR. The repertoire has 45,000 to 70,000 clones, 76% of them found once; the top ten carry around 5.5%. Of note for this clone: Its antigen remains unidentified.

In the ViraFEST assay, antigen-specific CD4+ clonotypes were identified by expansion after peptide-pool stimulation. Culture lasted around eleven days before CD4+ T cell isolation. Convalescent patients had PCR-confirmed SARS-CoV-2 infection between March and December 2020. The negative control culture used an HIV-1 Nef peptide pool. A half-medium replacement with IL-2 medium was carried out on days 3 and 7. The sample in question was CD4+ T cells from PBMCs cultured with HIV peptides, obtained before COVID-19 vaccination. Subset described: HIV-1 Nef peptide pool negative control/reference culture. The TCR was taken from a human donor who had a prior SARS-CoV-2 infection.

The CDR3 is CASSNVAGSNTGELFF. The CDR3 nucleotides are TGTGCCAGCAGCAACGTAGCGGGATCCAACACCGGGGAGCTGTTTTTT. The V call is TRBV5-4, the J call TRBJ2-2, with 8 bases fitting TRBD2. Germline CDR1 and CDR2: SGHNT and YYREEE (reference sequence). The J segment lost 2 bases and the V segment lost 4 bases, leaving 7 bases of the junction unmatched. The CDR3 is 16 amino acids. Full variable domain (outside the CDR3, taken from reference TRBV5-4 and TRBJ2-2): ETGVTQSPTHLIKTRGQQVTLRCSSQSGHNTVSWYQQALGQGPQFIFQYYREEENGRGNFPPRFSGLQFPNYSSELNVNALELDDSALYLCASSNVAGSNTGELFFGEGSRLTVL.